The entry that follows covers one T cell receptor beta chain sequence. Germline V gene lookup returns CDR1 KGHDR and CDR2 SFDVKD. Trimming pared 5 bases from V and 0 bases from J, leaving 9 bases between. The CDR3 extends over 14 amino acids. This record comes from a study of brain metastases from non-small cell lung cancer. This table comes from immunoSEQ multiplex PCR, and its TCRdb copy is limited to in-frame clones, with some not included. The sample contains some 2,000 clones, 85% of which appear only once. Material for sequencing was tumor-adjacent normal tissue. V usage is TRBV24-1 and J usage is TRBJ1-1; D is undetermined. This clonotype was sampled from a donor over 35 with non-small cell lung cancer. The DNA of the CDR3 is TGTGCCACCAGTGCTAGTGAAGTGAACACTGAAGCTTTCTTT. As protein: CATSASEVNTEAFF.